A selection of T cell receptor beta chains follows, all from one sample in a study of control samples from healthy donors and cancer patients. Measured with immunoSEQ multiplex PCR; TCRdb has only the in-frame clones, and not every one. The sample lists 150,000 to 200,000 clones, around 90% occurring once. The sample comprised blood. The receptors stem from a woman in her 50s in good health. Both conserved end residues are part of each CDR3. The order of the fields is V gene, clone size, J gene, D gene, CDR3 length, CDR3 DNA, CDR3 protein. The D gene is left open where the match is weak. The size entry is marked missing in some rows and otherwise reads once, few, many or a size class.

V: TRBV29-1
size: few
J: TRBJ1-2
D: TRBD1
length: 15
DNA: TGCAGCGTTCGGATTGACAGGGGTAAAAACTATGGCTACACCTTC
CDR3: CSVRIDRGKNYGYTF

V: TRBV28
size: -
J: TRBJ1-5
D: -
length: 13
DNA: TGTGCCAGCAGTTTCCCAGGGAATCAGCCCCAGCATTTT
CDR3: CASSFPGNQPQHF

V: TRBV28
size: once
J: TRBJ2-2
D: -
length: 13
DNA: TGTGCCAGCATTGCTGAGAACACCGGGGAGCTGTTTTTT
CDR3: CASIAENTGELFF

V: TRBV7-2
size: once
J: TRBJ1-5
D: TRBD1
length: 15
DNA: TGTGCCAGCAGCTTATCAAGGGGGCAAGGGCAGCCCCAGCATTTT
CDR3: CASSLSRGQGQPQHF

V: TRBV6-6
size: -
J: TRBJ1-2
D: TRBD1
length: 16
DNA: TGTGCCAGCAGTCCCAGGGACAGGGCAGGCCTCTATGGCTACACCTTC
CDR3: CASSPRDRAGLYGYTF

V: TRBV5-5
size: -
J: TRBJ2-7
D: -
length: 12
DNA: TGTGCCAGCAATAGGGCAGGTGACGAGCAGTACTTC
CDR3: CASNRAGDEQYF

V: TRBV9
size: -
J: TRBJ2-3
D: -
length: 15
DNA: TGTGCCAGCAGCGTAGAGGGTGTTTTCATGGATACGCAGTATTTT
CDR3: CASSVEGVFMDTQYF

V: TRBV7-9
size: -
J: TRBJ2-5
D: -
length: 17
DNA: TGTGCCAGCAGCTTAGGAAGGAAGGGGGGCTCTGGAGAGACCCAGTACTTC
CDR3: CASSLGRKGGSGETQYF

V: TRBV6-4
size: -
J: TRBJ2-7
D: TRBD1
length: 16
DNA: TGTGCCAGCAGAGAAAGCCGGGACAGAGGAACCTACGAGCAGTACTTC
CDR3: CASRESRDRGTYEQYF

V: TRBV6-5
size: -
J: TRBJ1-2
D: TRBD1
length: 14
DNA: TGTGCCAGCAGGCCCGGACAGGGAAGGAATGGCTACACCTTC
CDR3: CASRPGQGRNGYTF

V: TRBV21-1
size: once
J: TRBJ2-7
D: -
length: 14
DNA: TGTGCCACCGAGACAGGGAGCGGTTCCTACGAGCAGTACTTC
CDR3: CATETGSGSYEQYF

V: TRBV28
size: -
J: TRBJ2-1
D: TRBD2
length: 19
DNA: TGTGCCAGCAGTTCCGAGACTAGCGGGGGGGGTAGCTCCTACAATGAGCAGTTCTTC
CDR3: CASSSETSGGGSSYNEQFF

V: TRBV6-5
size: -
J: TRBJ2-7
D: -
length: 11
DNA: TGTGCCACCACCCCAGGGTACGAGCAGTACTTC
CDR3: CATTPGYEQYF

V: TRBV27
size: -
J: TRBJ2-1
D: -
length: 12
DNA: TGTGCCAGCAGCACCTTTCCGGGAGAGCAGTTCTTC
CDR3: CASSTFPGEQFF

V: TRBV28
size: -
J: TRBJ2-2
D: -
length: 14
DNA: TGTGCCAGCAGTCCACGACCGAACACCGGGGAGCTGTTTTTT
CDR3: CASSPRPNTGELFF

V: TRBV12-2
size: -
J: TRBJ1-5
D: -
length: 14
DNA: TGTGCAAGCAGAAGGGATGAGAAAGATCAGCCCCAGCATTTT
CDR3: CASRRDEKDQPQHF

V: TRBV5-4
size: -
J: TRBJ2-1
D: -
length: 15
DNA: TGTGCCAGCAGCTTGAGTCAAGCCGCCTACAATGAGCAGTTCTTC
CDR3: CASSLSQAAYNEQFF

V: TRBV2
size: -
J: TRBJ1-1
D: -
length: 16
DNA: TGTGCCAGCAGGGAGGACGGGGGGAGGCTTGGCACTGAAGCTTTCTTT
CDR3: CASREDGGRLGTEAFF

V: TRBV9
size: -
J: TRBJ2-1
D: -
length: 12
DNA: TGTGCCAGCAGCGGGGGGCTCAATGAGCAGTTCTTC
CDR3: CASSGGLNEQFF

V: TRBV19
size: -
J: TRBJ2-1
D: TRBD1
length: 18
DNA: TGTGCCAGTAGTAGGAGACAGGGGGCTTTCCCAAAGTTCAATGAGCAGTTCTTC
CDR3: CASSRRQGAFPKFNEQFF

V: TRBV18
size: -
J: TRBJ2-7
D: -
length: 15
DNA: TGTGCCAGCTCGGGGCAGGGGGAGGACGTCAGAGCGCAGTACTTC
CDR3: CASSGQGEDVRAQYF

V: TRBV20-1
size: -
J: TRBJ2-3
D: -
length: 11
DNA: TGCAGTGCTAGAGCAGCAGATACGCAGTATTTT
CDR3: CSARAADTQYF

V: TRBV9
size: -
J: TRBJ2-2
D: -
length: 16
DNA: TGTGCCAGCAGCGTAGCACCGACCCTGGGGAGCGGGGAGCTGTTTTTT
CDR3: CASSVAPTLGSGELFF

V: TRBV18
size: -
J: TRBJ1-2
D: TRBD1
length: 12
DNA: TGTGCCAGCTCCGGACAGGGGGGAGGCTACACCTTC
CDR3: CASSGQGGGYTF

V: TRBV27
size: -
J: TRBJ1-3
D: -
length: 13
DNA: TGTGCCAGCAGTTCCCCGGGAGGAAACACCATATATTTT
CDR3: CASSSPGGNTIYF

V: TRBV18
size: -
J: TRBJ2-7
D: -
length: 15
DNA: TGTGCCAGCTCATCAGGACTACAGGGGCTAAGCGAGCAGTACTTC
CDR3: CASSSGLQGLSEQYF

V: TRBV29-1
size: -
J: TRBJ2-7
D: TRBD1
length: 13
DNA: TGCAGCGCCCGGACAGGCCGCTCCTACGAGCAGTACTTC
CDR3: CSARTGRSYEQYF

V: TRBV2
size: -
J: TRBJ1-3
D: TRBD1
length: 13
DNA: TGTGCCAGCAACGGACAGGGTCGGAACACCATATATTTT
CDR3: CASNGQGRNTIYF

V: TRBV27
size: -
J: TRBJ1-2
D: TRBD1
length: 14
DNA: TGTGCCAGCAAAGAGGGGGCCGCCGGTTTGAGCTACACCTTC
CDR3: CASKEGAAGLSYTF

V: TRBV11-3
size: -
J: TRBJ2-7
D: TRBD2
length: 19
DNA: TGTGCCAGAACCCTCAGACCCCAGGGACTAGCAAATCACCCCTACGAGCAGTACTTC
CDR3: CARTLRPQGLANHPYEQYF

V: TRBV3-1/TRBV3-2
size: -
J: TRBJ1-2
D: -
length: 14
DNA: TGTGCCAGCAGCCAAGATCCCTTTAACTATGGCTACACCTTC
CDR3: CASSQDPFNYGYTF

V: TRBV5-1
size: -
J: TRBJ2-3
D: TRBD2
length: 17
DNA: TGCGCCAGCAGCCTTGGGATGAGTAGCGGGCTCCCCGATACGCAGTATTTT
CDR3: CASSLGMSSGLPDTQYF

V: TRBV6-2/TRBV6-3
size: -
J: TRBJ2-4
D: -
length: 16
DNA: TGTGCCAGCAGTTACTCGAAAGGGACGGCCAAAAACATTCAGTACTTC
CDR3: CASSYSKGTAKNIQYF

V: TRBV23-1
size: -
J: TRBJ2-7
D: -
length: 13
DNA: TGCGCCAGCAGTCAAGGGAGCTCCTACGAGCAGTACTTC
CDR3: CASSQGSSYEQYF

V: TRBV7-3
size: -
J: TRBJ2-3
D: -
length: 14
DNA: TGTGCCAGCAGCTTAAGTCAAGGGAGAGATACGCAGTATTTT
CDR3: CASSLSQGRDTQYF

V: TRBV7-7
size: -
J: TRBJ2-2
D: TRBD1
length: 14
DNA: TGTGCCAGCAGCTTGGGACAGGCCACCGGGGAGCTGTTTTTT
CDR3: CASSLGQATGELFF

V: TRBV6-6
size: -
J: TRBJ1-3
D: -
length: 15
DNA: TGTGCCAGCAGCCCTCGAGGAGAAACTGGAAACACCATATATTTT
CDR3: CASSPRGETGNTIYF

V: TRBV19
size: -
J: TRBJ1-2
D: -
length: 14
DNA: TGTGCCAGTAGTATGGGTAACTCCAACTATGGCTACACCTTC
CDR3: CASSMGNSNYGYTF

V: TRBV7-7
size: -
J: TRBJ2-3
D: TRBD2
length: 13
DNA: TGTGCCAGCGCACTAGCGGGGCTAGATACGCAGTATTTT
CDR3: CASALAGLDTQYF

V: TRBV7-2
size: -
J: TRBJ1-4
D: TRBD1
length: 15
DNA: TGTGCCAGCAGCTTAGGAGGGGGCTCTAATGAAAAACTGTTTTTT
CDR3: CASSLGGGSNEKLFF

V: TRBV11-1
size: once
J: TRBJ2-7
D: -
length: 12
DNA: TGTGCCAGCAGCCACGGCCCCTACGAGCAGTACTTC
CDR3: CASSHGPYEQYF

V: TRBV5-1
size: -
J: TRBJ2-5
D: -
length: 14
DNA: TGCGCCAGCAGCTTGGTCGGGGGCCAAGAGACCCAGTACTTC
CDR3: CASSLVGGQETQYF

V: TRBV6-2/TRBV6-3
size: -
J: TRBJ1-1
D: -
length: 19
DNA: TGTGCCAGCAGTTCCCAGCCGTCAGGGGCGCTTGGTAATTTCCCTGAAGCTTTCTTT
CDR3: CASSSQPSGALGNFPEAFF

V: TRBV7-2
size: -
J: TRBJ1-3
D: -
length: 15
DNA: TGTGCCAGCAGCTTAGTAGGGACCTCTGGAAACACCATATATTTT
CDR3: CASSLVGTSGNTIYF

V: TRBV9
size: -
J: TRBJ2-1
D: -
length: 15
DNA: TGTGCCAGCAGCGTATTACGGGACCTCCACAATGAGCAGTTCTTC
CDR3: CASSVLRDLHNEQFF

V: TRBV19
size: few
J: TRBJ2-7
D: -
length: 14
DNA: TGTGCCAGTGGAAGGACTTGGCAGTCCTACGAGCAGTACTTC
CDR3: CASGRTWQSYEQYF

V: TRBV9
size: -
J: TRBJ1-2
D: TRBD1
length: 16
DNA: TGTGCCAGCAGCGTAGACCGCCGGGACAGCAAATATGGCTACACCTTC
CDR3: CASSVDRRDSKYGYTF

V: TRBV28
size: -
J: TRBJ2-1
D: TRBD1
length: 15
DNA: TGTGCCAGCAGGAGAACCGGGACAGGGCACAATGAGCAGTTCTTC
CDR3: CASRRTGTGHNEQFF

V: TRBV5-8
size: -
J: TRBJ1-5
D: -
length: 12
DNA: TGTGCCAGCAGCCAGGGGAATCAGCCCCAGCATTTT
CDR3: CASSQGNQPQHF

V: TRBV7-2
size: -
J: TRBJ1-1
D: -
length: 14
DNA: TGTGCCAGCAGCTTCTCGTGGGGGAACCCAAGGGCTTTCTTT
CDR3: CASSFSWGNPRAFF

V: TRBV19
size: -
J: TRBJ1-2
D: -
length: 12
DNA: TGTGCCAGCAACAGGGCCGGCTATGGCTACACCTTC
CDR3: CASNRAGYGYTF

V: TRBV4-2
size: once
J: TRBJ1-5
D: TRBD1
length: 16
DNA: TGTGCCAGCAGCCAAGACGGGGCAGGGGGCATGAAGCCCCAGCATTTT
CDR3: CASSQDGAGGMKPQHF

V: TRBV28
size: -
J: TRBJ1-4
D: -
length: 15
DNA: TGTGCCAGCTCCCATCGTAGTCCGCGTAATGAAAAACTGTTTTTT
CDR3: CASSHRSPRNEKLFF

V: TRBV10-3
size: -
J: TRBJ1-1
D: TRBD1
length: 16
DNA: TGTGCCATCAGTGAGTTGACAGGGGCCACGAACACTGAAGCTTTCTTT
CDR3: CAISELTGATNTEAFF

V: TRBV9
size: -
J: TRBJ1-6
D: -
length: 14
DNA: TGTGCCAGCAGCGTAGGGGGGAAAAATTCACCCCTCCACTTT
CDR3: CASSVGGKNSPLHF

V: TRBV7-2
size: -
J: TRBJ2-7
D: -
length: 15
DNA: TGTGCCAGCAGCTTACTAGTCAGGGGAGCCTACGAGCAGTACTTC
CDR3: CASSLLVRGAYEQYF